Listed here are 27 T cell receptor beta chains from one sample, sequenced in a study of beta chain features in type 1 diabetes. Every isolated RNA sample was fully reverse transcribed, so sequencing captured expressed TCRB transcripts. Measured with immunoSEQ multiplex PCR; TCRdb has only the in-frame clones, and not every one. The table records 350,000 to 450,000 clones, approximately 15% of them present only once. The sequenced sample consisted of naive CD4+ T cells from blood. Receptor source: a woman under 30 in good health.

The V and J genes are TRBV29-1 and TRBJ2-7, with TRBD2 matching over 9 bases. The CDR3 loop spans 13 amino acids. CDR1 and CDR2 (germline): SQVTM, ANQGSEA. With V trimmed by 1 base and J by 3 bases, 1 base remained unmatched. The DNA for the CDR3 is TGCAGCGTTGAAGCTAGCGGGATCTACGAGCAGTACTTC. Its translation is CSVEASGIYEQYF.

The chain combines TRBV28 with TRBJ2-5, with TRBD1 matching over 7 bases. Trimming cost V 5 bases and J 4 bases; bases outside gene matches: 16. CDR3 length: 17 residues. Germline assignment: CDR1 MDHEN and CDR2 SYDVKM. The CDR3: CASSPWDSRTQRETQYF. The CDR3 DNA sequence: TGTGCCAGCAGTCCCTGGGACAGTAGGACCCAGCGAGAGACCCAGTACTTC. The full variable domain, its missing parts supplied by reference TRBV28 and TRBJ2-5, is DVKVTQSSRYLVKRTGEKVFLECVQDMDHENMFWYRQDPGLGLRLIYFSYDVKMKEKGDIPEGYSVSREKKERFSLILESASTNQTSMYLCASSPWDSRTQRETQYFGPGTRLLVL.

This clone was seen a handful of times. The chain is built from TRBV27 and TRBJ2-5, with 7 bases identical to TRBD1. The germline V gene has CDR1 MNHEY and CDR2 SMNVEV (reference sequence). CDR3 length equals 15 residues. J gave up 5 bases and V 3 bases, and 9 bases lay outside the gene matches. This CDR3 reads CASSFEPDRDETQYF. CDR3 in DNA: TGTGCCAGCAGTTTTGAACCTGACAGGGACGAGACCCAGTACTTC.

This clone was seen more than once but under ten times. The chain couples TRBV2 to TRBJ2-2; TRBD1 might be the D (6 bases). This CDR3 region has 15 residues. The germline gives CDR1 SNHLY, CDR2 FYNNEI. V lost 7 bases and J 3 bases, leaving 15 bases between the germline ends. DNA of the CDR3: TGTGCCAGCATATCTACAGGGTTGGACACCGGGGAGCTGTTTTTT. Protein product: CASISTGLDTGELFF.

The CDR3 DNA follows: TGTGCCAGCGGAGGGGATATACTGGGAGGGACCCAGTACTTC. Amino acids: CASGGDILGGTQYF. The chain couples TRBV7-3 to TRBJ2-5; TRBD2 is a possible D gene (6 bases). V lost 8 bases to trimming and J lost 7 bases, with 20 bases between them. The CDR3 is 14 amino acids. Looked up from germline, CDR1 is SGHTA and CDR2 is FQGTGA. Complete variable domain (other parts from reference TRBV7-3 and TRBJ2-5): GAGVSQTPSNKVTEKGKYVELRCDPISGHTALYWYRQSLGQGPEFLIYFQGTGAADDSGLPNDRFFAVRPEGSVSTLKIQRTERGDSAVYLCASGGDILGGTQYFGPGTRLLVL.

The rearrangement links TRBV27 to TRBJ1-5; TRBD1 is a possible D gene (6 bases). The germline gives CDR1 MNHEY, CDR2 SMNVEV (reference sequence). The V and J ends lost 6 bases and 6 bases respectively, with 12 bases between them. The CDR3 is 13 amino acids. The CDR3: CASRQGGSQPQHF. The CDR3 DNA reads TGTGCCAGCAGACAGGGAGGGAGTCAGCCCCAGCATTTT.

This clone turned up a few times. The rearrangement links TRBV7-8 to TRBJ2-1; 10 nucleotides agree with TRBD2. This CDR3 contains 15 residues. CDR1 is SGHVS, CDR2 FQNEAQ, per germline. The V segment lost 1 base and the J segment 3 bases; nucleotides outside the gene matches: 0. In nucleotides, the CDR3 is TGTGCCAGCAGCTTAGGACTAGCGGGCTACAATGAGCAGTTCTTC. Translating it yields CASSLGLAGYNEQFF.

This clone turned up a few times. The chain couples TRBV7-8 to TRBJ2-7; TRBD2 matches at 12 bases. Trimming removed 5 bases from V and 1 base from J; junction bases left unmatched: 3. Germline assignment: CDR1 SGHVS and CDR2 FQNEAQ. The CDR3 spans 15 residues. The CDR3 spells CASSLLAGGSYEQYF. CDR3 sequence (DNA): TGTGCCAGCAGCCTACTAGCGGGAGGTTCCTACGAGCAGTACTTC.

This clone has more than one count but fewer than ten. The gene calls are TRBV5-8 and TRBJ2-1; D uncertain. There are 14 residues in the CDR3. V lost 4 bases and J lost 4, with 12 bases in between. Looked up from germline, CDR1 is SGHTS and CDR2 is YDEGEE. The CDR3 sequence: CASSRSIIYNEQFF. The CDR3 DNA sequence: TGTGCCAGCAGCCGGTCCATAATATACAATGAGCAGTTCTTC.

V gene TRBV9 combines with J gene TRBJ2-5; perhaps TRBD2 as D (6 bases). Deletions cut 8 bases from V and 3 bases from J, with 17 bases between. Germline-derived CDR1 and CDR2 are SGDLS and YYNGEE. The CDR3 loop spans 14 amino acids. DNA for the CDR3: TGTGCCAGACTCGGGACTCACAGGAAAGAGACCCAGTACTTC. Translating it yields CARLGTHRKETQYF.

This clone was detected only a few times. V and J are TRBV7-2 and TRBJ2-7; possibly TRBD2 for D (6 bases). Germline V gene data show CDR1 as SGHTA and CDR2 as FQGNSA. The ends were cut back, 1 base at V and 3 bases at J, with 16 bases in the middle. The CDR3 consists of 16 residues. CDR3 protein: CASSLEPTRGRYEQYF. The CDR3 coding sequence is TGTGCCAGCAGCTTAGAACCGACTAGAGGCCGCTACGAGCAGTACTTC.

This clone was counted a few times. The V gene is TRBV30, the J gene TRBJ2-2; D call uncertain. Trimming took 2 bases from V and 7 from J, leaving 5 bases between them. Germline V gene sequence: CDR1 GTSNPN, CDR2 SVGIG (reference sequence). There are 11 residues in the CDR3. This CDR3 reads CAWSRVGELFF. Here the CDR3 DNA reads TGTGCCTGGAGTCGGGTCGGGGAGCTGTTTTTT.

This clone came up a few times. The rearrangement joins TRBV28 to TRBJ2-1; 7 bases are shared with TRBD2. The CDR3 sequence is 15 residues long. Germline CDR1 is MDHEN and CDR2 is SYDVKM. V lost 7 bases to trimming and J lost 7 bases; unmatched junction nucleotides: 13. The CDR3 sequence: CASTPSGFKGNEQFF. Here the CDR3 DNA reads TGTGCCAGCACCCCTAGCGGCTTCAAGGGGAATGAGCAGTTCTTC.

This clone was counted between two and nine times. This chain connects TRBV6-1 to TRBJ2-4, with a tentative D call TRBD2 (5 bases). The CDR3 runs to 15 residues. Trimming removed 8 bases from V and 0 bases from J, with 14 bases in between. From germline, CDR1 is MNHNS and CDR2 SASEGT. CDR3 DNA: TGTGCCAGCGGAGGACGGCGTCTAGCCAAAAACATTCAGTACTTC. Its protein product is CASGGRRLAKNIQYF.

The V and J genes are TRBV6-1 and TRBJ2-3, with D unresolved. Germline CDR1 is MNHNS and CDR2 is SASEGT. Deletions cut 8 bases from V and 2 bases from J, with 11 bases between. This CDR3 spans 13 amino acids. This CDR3 reads CASVRQPTDTQYF. CDR3 DNA sequence: TGTGCCAGCGTACGACAACCCACAGATACGCAGTATTTT.

This clone showed up just a few times. CDR3 sequence reads: CASSRRLAGSQETQYF. The CDR3 region has the DNA TGTGCCAGCAGCCGACGACTAGCGGGTTCCCAAGAGACCCAGTACTTC. The chain links TRBV4-2 to TRBJ2-5; 10 bases map to TRBD2. V lost 4 bases to trimming and J lost 1 base; unmatched junction nucleotides: 6. CDR1 is LGHNA, CDR2 YNFKEQ, per germline. The CDR3 runs to 16 residues.

This clone appeared a few times. The chain carries TRBV15 and TRBJ1-1; D unclear. CDR1 LNHNV and CDR2 YYDKDF come from the germline V gene (reference sequence). Trimming removed 3 bases at V and 5 bases at J, with 10 bases between. There are 13 residues in the CDR3. CDR3 residues: CATSSAFGTEAFF. The CDR3 DNA sequence: TGTGCCACCAGCAGCGCCTTCGGGACTGAAGCTTTCTTT.

This clone turned up a few times. The genes are TRBV30 and TRBJ2-1; D unresolved. V shed 0 bases and J shed 9 bases, with 6 bases lying between them. CDR3 length equals 11 residues. Germline V gene lookup returns CDR1 GTSNPN and CDR2 SVGIG (reference sequence). The CDR3 loop reads CAWSVVLEQFF. As DNA, the CDR3 is TGTGCCTGGAGTGTCGTCCTTGAGCAGTTCTTC.

This clone was recorded a few times. The genes are TRBV5-4 and TRBJ2-2, with 10 bases matching TRBD1. The CDR3 runs 18 residues. V trimming: 2 bases; J trimming: 4 bases; junction bases outside the gene matches: 11. Germline CDR1 reads SGHNT; CDR2 reads YYREEE (reference sequence). In nucleotides, the CDR3 is TGTGCCAGCAGCTTCGGCTTCCGGGACAGGGGTGTCACCGGGGAGCTGTTTTTT. Protein sequence: CASSFGFRDRGVTGELFF. The full variable domain, rest sourced from reference TRBV5-4 and TRBJ2-2, is ETGVTQSPTHLIKTRGQQVTLRCSSQSGHNTVSWYQQALGQGPQFIFQYYREEENGRGNFPPRFSGLQFPNYSSELNVNALELDDSALYLCASSFGFRDRGVTGELFFGEGSRLTVL.

The chain uses TRBV6-5 and TRBJ1-5, with TRBD1 identical over 10 bases. The CDR3 spans 15 residues. Losses at the gene ends were 5 bases for V and 4 bases for J; bases not matched to a gene: 5. Germline CDR1 and CDR2: MNHEY and SVGAGI. CDR3 sequence: CASSTDRGWNQPQHF. CDR3 in DNA: TGTGCCAGCAGTACGGACAGGGGGTGGAATCAGCCCCAGCATTTT.

This chain uses TRBV6-5 with TRBJ2-1; TRBD2 agrees at 10 bases. The CDR3 extends over 15 amino acids. Germline V gene data show CDR1 as MNHEY and CDR2 as SVGAGI. V shed 2 bases and J 5 bases; nucleotides not matched to a gene: 3. The CDR3: CASSYVAGGNNEQFF. The CDR3, as DNA: TGTGCCAGCAGTTACGTAGCGGGAGGTAACAATGAGCAGTTCTTC.

The sample holds a few counts of this clone. The chain uses TRBV25-1 and TRBJ2-7; TRBD2 aligns across 9 bases. The CDR3 runs to 16 residues. V trimming: 4 bases; J trimming: 1 base; junction bases outside the gene matches: 8. Germline V gene data show CDR1 as MGHDK and CDR2 as SYGVNS. The CDR3, as DNA: TGTGCCAGCAGTGGGCTGGGCGGGAGGGTGTCCTACGAGCAGTACTTC. Amino acids: CASSGLGGRVSYEQYF.

This clone was recorded a few times. V gene TRBV5-1 combines with J gene TRBJ2-7; D possibly corresponds to TRBD1 (5 bases). The germline V and J ends were trimmed by 0 bases and 4 bases, with 8 bases remaining between them. CDR1 and CDR2 from the germline V gene are SGHRS and YFSETQ. The CDR3 is 13 residues long. The CDR3 DNA follows: TGCGCCAGCAGCTTGGGCAGGGCGTACGAGCAGTACTTC. As protein: CASSLGRAYEQYF. Filled out from reference TRBV5-1 and TRBJ2-7, the complete variable domain reads KAGVTQTPRYLIKTRGQQVTLSCSPISGHRSVSWYQQTPGQGLQFLFEYFSETQRNKGNFPGRFSGRQFSNSRSEMNVSTLELGDSALYLCASSLGRAYEQYFGPGTRLTVT.

V is TRBV5-6 and J is TRBJ2-1; a weak D match, TRBD2 (5 bases). The germline gives CDR1 SGHDT, CDR2 YYEEEE. The CDR3 totals 16 residues. Deletions cut 4 bases from V and 3 bases from J, with 17 bases between. The DNA for the CDR3 is TGTGCCAGCAGCCCTACTCTAGCTCCCCTCTACAATGAGCAGTTCTTC. It encodes CASSPTLAPLYNEQFF.

As for this clone: Other DNA sequences within the sample encode an identical CDR3. The V gene is TRBV7-9, the J gene TRBJ2-7; 8 bases match TRBD1. V lost 4 bases, J lost 4 bases, and 0 bases stayed unmatched. The CDR3 length is 12 residues. Germline V gene data show CDR1 as SEHNR and CDR2 as FQNEAQ (reference sequence). The CDR3 spells CASSWTGYEQYF. The CDR3 coding sequence is TGTGCCAGCAGCTGGACAGGGTACGAGCAGTACTTC.

This rearrangement joins TRBV5-1 to TRBJ2-1; 8 positions agree with TRBD2. After removal of 7 bases from V and 8 bases from J, the junction contained 11 bases not matched to a gene. This CDR3 region has 14 residues. CDR1 and CDR2 (germline): SGHRS, YFSETQ. CDR3 loop: CASQLGGRPDEQFF. The CDR3 DNA is TGCGCCAGCCAACTAGGCGGGAGGCCTGATGAGCAGTTCTTC.

Note on this clone: One end of the junction does not line up with germline, which may come from a read error. V gene TRBV5-4 combines with J gene TRBJ2-5, with D perhaps TRBD1 (6 bases). Germline V gives CDR1 SGHNT, CDR2 YYREEE (reference sequence). CDR3 length equals 13 residues. CDR3 sequence reads: CASRLGQEETQYF. The CDR3 DNA reads TGTGCCAGCAGATTGGGACAAGAAGAGACCCAGTACTTC.